This T cell receptor (beta chain) was documented in a study of blood T cell repertoires in COVID-19. Libraries were prepared by immunoSEQ multiplex PCR; TCRdb keeps only in-frame clonotypes and omits some of them. The repertoire consists of roughly 200,000 clones, with about 88% occurring once and the leading ten covering 5% to 6.5%. Germline CDR1 is SGDLS and CDR2 is YYNGEE. CDR3 length: 14 residues. V was clipped by 1 base and J by 1 base, with 8 bases between them. The material sequenced was peripheral blood. The genes are TRBV9 and TRBJ1-1; no reliable D call. The clonotype comes from a man aged 40-50 years with active or convalescent COVID-19. CDR3 region: CASSVLRTNTEAFF. CDR3 in DNA: TGTGCCAGCAGCGTACTTAGAACGAACACTGAAGCTTTCTTT.